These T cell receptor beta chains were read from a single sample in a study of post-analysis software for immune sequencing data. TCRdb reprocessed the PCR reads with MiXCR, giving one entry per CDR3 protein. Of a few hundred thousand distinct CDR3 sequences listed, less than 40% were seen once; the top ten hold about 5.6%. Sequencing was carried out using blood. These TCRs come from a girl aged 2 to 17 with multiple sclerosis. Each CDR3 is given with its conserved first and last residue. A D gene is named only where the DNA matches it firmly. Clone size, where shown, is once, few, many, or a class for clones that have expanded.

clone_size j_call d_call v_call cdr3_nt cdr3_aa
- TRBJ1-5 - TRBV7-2 TGTGCCAGCAGCTTAGGGCCGGGCAGCAATCAGCCCCAGCATTTT CASSLGPGSNQPQHF
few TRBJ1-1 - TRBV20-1 TGCAGTGCTAGAGATACAAGGGGGGTGAACACTGAAGCTTTCTTT CSARDTRGVNTEAFF
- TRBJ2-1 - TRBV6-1 TGTGCCGGCGGAAAGAGGGCTAGTAGCTACAATGAGCAGTTCTTC CAGGKRASSYNEQFF
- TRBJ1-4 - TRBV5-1 TGCGCCACCAGATCTCAGGGTGATAATGAAAAACTGTTTTTT CATRSQGDNEKLFF
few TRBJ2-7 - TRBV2 TGTGCCAGCACTCAAGACAGAAACTACGAGCAGTACTTC CASTQDRNYEQYF
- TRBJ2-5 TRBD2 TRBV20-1 TGCAGTGCTAGAGAGGGGACTAGCGGGGCACAAGAGACCCAGTACTTC CSAREGTSGAQETQYF
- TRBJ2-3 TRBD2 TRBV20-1 TGCAGTGCTAGAGATCCTCAGCGGGGGAAAGGAGATACGCAGTATTTT CSARDPQRGKGDTQYF
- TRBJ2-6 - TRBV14 TGTGCCAGCAGCCATGGGGGTAATACGGCTGGGGCCAACGTCCTGACTTTC CASSHGGNTAGANVLTF
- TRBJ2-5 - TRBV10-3 TGTGCCATCAGTGAGTCGAAGCGGATCGAGACCCAGTACTTC CAISESKRIETQYF
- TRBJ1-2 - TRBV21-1 TGTGCCAGCGGCACAAGACCGACAGGGGGCGCCTATGGCTACACCTTC CASGTRPTGGAYGYTF
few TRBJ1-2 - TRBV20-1 TGCAGTGCGAGGGAGGTGAGGGGCACCCTCGGTGGCTACACCTTC CSAREVRGTLGGYTF
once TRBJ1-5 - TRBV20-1 TGCAGTGCCAGGGCCGGGGGGCGGCCCCAGCATTTT CSARAGGRPQHF
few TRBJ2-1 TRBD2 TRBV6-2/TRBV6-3 TGTGCCAGCAGTTATTCGGGACTAGCGGGGGGCAGCTCCTACAATGAGCAGTTCTTC CASSYSGLAGGSSYNEQFF
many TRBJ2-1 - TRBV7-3 TGTGCCAGCAGGCTAGGGGGGCTAGAGAATGAGCAGTTCTTC CASRLGGLENEQFF
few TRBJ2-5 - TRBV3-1 TGTGCCAGCAGCCAAGAGGGCGGGGCGGAGACCCAGTACTTC CASSQEGGAETQYF
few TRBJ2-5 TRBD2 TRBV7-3 TGTGCCAGCAGCCGCACCCCAGGGACTAGCGGAGAGACCCAGTACTTC CASSRTPGTSGETQYF
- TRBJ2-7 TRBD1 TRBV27 TGTGCCATGGGACAGGACTCCTACGAGCAGTACTTC CAMGQDSYEQYF
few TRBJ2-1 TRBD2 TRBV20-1 TGCAGTGCTGCCCCCGCAGCGGGGGGGCATAGTGAGCAGTTCTTC CSAAPAAGGHSEQFF
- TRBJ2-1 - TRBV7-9 TGTGCCAGCAGCTCCACCTATGAGCAGTTCTTC CASSSTYEQFF
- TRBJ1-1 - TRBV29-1 TGCAGCGTTGATTTTCGGGAGGTGAACACTGAAGCTTTCTTT CSVDFREVNTEAFF
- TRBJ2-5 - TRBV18 TGTGCCACCATCCCCCCAGCACAAGAGACCCAGTACTTC CATIPPAQETQYF
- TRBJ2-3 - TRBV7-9 TGTGCCAGCAGCTTATTCTCCGCCGCAGATACGCAGTATTTT CASSLFSAADTQYF
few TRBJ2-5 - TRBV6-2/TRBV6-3 TGTGCCAGCAGTTACATGCGGGGAGAGACCCAGTACTTC CASSYMRGETQYF
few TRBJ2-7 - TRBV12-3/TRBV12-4 TGTGCCAGCAGTTTAGAGCAGCCCTACGAGCAGTACTTC CASSLEQPYEQYF